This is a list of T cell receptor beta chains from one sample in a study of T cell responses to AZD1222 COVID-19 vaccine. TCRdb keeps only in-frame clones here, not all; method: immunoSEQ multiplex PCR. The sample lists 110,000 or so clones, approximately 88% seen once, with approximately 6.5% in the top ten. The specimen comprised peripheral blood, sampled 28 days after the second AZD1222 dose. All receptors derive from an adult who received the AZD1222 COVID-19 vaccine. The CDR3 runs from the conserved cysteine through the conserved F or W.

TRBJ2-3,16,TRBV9,CASSVEASLSTDTQYF
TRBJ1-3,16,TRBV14,CASSQGGQLSGNTIYF
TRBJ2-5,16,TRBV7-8,CASSLRGGQQGETQYF
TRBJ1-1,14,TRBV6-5,CASSYSKANTEAFF
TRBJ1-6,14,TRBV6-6,CAIQGLPGNSPLHF
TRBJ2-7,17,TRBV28,CASSLGPGPPSSYEQYF
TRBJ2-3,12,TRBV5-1,CASRSGLDTQYF
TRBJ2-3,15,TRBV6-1,CASSEGDRSTDTQYF
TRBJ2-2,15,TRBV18,CASSPDRVQGGELFF
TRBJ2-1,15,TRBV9,CASSRTGNTYNEQFF
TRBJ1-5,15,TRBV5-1,CASIGTAYSNQPQHF
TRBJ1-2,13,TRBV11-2,CASSLGRGYGYTF
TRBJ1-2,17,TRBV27,CASSPSTGLDVDYGYTF
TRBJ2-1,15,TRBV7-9,CASSLQGSSYNEQFF
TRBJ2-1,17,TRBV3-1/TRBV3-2,CASSQPKGQSSYNEQFF
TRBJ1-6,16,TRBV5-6,CASSFEGLGEISPLHF
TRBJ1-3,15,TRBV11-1,CASSFGGSSGNTIYF
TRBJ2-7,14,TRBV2,CASSEWESPYEQYF
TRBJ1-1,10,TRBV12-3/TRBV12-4,CATERGAAFF
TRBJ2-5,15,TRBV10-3,CAISELGQGQETQYF
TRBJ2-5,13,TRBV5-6,CASSLDRAATQYF
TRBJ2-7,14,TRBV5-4,CASSLGQGASEQYF
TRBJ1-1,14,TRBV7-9,CASSLNGVSTEAFF
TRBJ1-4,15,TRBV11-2,CASSFRGNDNEKLFF
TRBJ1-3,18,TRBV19,CASTPIRDKRSSGNTIYF
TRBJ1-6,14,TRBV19,CASSIGEPNSPLHF
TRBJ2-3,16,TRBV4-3,CASSQARGASTDTQYF
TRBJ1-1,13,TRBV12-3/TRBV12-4,CASSSPGYTEAFF
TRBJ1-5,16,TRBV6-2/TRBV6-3,CASSPGQGVGSQPQHF
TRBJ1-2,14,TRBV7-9,CASSLGQGNYGYTF
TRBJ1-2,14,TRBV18,CASSPRQGLDGYTF
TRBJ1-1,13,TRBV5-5,CASSLDGHTEAFF
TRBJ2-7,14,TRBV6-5,CASSYYRGSYEQYF
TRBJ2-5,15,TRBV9,CASSVESGGPETQYF
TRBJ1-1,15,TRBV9,CASSLDRGPNTEAFF
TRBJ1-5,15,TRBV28,CASSFDPWSNQPQHF
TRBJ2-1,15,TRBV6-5,CASSSPGTGKNEQFF
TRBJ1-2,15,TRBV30,CAWSFLGPPLGGYTF
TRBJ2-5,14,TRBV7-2,CASSLGPGQETQYF
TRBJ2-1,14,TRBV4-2,CASSQLGQGNEQFF
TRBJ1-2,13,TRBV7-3,CASSFGGGLSYTF
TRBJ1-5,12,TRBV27,CASAQGNQPQHF
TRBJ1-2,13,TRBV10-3,CAGNADRGDGYTF
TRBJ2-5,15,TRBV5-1,CASSLRAGEWETQYF
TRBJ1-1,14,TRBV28,CASSFSRGPTEAFF
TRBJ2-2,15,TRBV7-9,CASSLYSGNTGELFF
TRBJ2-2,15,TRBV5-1,CASSPGLGEGGELFF
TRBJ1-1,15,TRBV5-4,CASSLVQKANTEAFF